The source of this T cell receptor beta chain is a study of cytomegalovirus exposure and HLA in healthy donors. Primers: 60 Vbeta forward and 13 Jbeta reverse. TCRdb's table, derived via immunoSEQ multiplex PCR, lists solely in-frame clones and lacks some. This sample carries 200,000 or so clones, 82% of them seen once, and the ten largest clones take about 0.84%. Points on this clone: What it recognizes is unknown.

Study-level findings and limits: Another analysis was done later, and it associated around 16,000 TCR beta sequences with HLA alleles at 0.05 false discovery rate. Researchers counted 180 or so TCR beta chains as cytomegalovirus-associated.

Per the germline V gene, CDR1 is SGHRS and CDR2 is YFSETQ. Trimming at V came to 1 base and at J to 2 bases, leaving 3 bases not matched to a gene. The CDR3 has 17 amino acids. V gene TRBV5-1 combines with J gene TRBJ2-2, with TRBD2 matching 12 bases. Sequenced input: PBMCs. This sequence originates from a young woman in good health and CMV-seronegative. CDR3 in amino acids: CASSLTSGRPNTGELFF. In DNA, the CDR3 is TGCGCCAGCAGCTTGACTAGCGGGAGGCCCAACACCGGGGAGCTGTTTTTT.